This T cell receptor delta chain was sequenced for a study of γδ T cells in repeated Plasmodium falciparum infection. Overall study: Timepoints: baseline, immediately before selected infections, and 21 days after every infection. Study-wide findings and caveats: One small rural Malian village, predominantly a single ethnic group, supplied the cohort.

Comments on this clone: The antigen remains undetermined. TCRdb has a much larger clone's protein, which differs at residue 18 from the translation of this DNA, likely because of a read error; what is shown is the protein translated from the DNA.

Flow sorting of PBMC yielded separate Vgamma9/Vdelta2+ and Vdelta2-negative gammadelta T cell populations for bulk repertoire analysis. TCRdb repeated clone calling on the multiplex PCR reads with CATT. The data contain around 50,000 delta-chain clones, approximately 1.7% of them singletons. Looked up from germline, CDR1 is TSWWSYY and CDR2 is QGS. This CDR3 comprises 20 residues. The V gene corresponds to TRDV1; no J gene was called; the D segment call TRDD3 is taken from the table without a DNA check. This TCR derives from a pool of human donors (malaria-infected and uninfected, not separated). The specimen sequenced was gamma-delta T cells from blood. Here the CDR3 DNA reads TGTGCTCTTGGGGAGGCTAGGAGGCTGGGGGATCCTTGGTACACCGATAAATTCATCTTT. This codes for CALGEARRLGDPWYTDKFIF.